The next 8 T cell receptor beta chains were all read from a single sample in a study of cytomegalovirus exposure and HLA in healthy donors. Use of 60 Vbeta and 13 Jbeta primers characterized the PCR. TCRdb keeps only in-frame clones here, not all; method: immunoSEQ multiplex PCR. Counted here are about 190,000 clones, more than 65% occurring once; the ten biggest clones make up approximately 3.6%. Material: PBMCs. The receptors were sampled from a man between 35 and 55 years old in good health and CMV-seropositive.

The genes are TRBV2 and TRBJ1-2; D is undetermined. This CDR3 contains 10 residues. Germline assignment: CDR1 SNHLY and CDR2 FYNNEI. The V end lost 8 bases, the J end lost 5 bases, and 6 bases lay between the germline ends. The CDR3 sequence: CASRGYGYTF. For the CDR3, the DNA is TGTGCCAGCCGGGGATATGGCTACACCTTC.

The chain joins TRBV2 to TRBJ1-2; possibly TRBD1 for D (5 bases). The CDR3 consists of 14 residues. Germline CDR1 is SNHLY and CDR2 is FYNNEI. The V gene lost 6 bases and the J gene lost 9 bases, with 20 bases spanning the gap. The CDR3 loop is CASSPTSNWGSYTF. For the CDR3, the DNA is TGTGCCAGCAGCCCAACCTCAAACTGGGGCAGCTACACCTTC.

The chain uses TRBV2 and TRBJ1-3; a weak D match, TRBD1 (6 bases). CDR3 length: 15 amino acids. CDR1 is SNHLY, CDR2 FYNNEI, per germline. V dropped 6 bases and J dropped 2 bases, with 14 bases sitting between them. The CDR3 coding sequence is TGTGCCAGCAGCGCCCCCGGGACACCTGGAAACACCATATATTTT. Translated, it gives CASSAPGTPGNTIYF.

This clone was counted between two and nine times. This specimen includes other DNA sequences encoding the same CDR3. The V and J genes are TRBV7-8 and TRBJ1-2; TRBD1 aligns across 7 bases. J was trimmed by 3 bases and V by 3 bases; bases with no gene match: 4. The CDR3 extends over 14 amino acids. Germline-derived CDR1 and CDR2 are SGHVS and FQNEAQ. CDR3 nucleotide sequence: TGTGCCAGCAGCTTGGGGACAGATCACTATGGCTACACCTTC. Its protein is CASSLGTDHYGYTF.

This chain joins TRBV10-3 and TRBJ2-1; D perhaps matches TRBD1 (5 bases). The V and J ends lost 0 bases and 6 bases respectively, with 9 bases between them. The CDR3 extends over 14 amino acids. Germline lookup yields CDR1 ENHRY and CDR2 SYGVKD. In DNA form, the CDR3 reads TGTGCCATCAGTGAGTCGACAGCAGGCAATGAGCAGTTCTTC. It is translated as CAISESTAGNEQFF.

The J gene is TRBJ2-5, the V gene TRBV25-1; 7 bases are shared with TRBD2. The CDR3 sequence is 14 residues long. Losses at the gene ends were 2 bases for V and 5 bases for J; bases not matched to a gene: 5. The germline gives CDR1 MGHDK, CDR2 SYGVNS. The CDR3 loop is CASSETSAGETQYF. CDR3 sequence (DNA): TGTGCCAGCAGTGAAACTAGCGCGGGGGAGACCCAGTACTTC.

The chain is built from TRBV28 and TRBJ2-5; 10 bases line up with TRBD2. Germline CDR1 is MDHEN and CDR2 is SYDVKM. The CDR3 totals 12 residues. Trimming cost V 10 bases and J 5 bases; bases outside gene matches: 4. The CDR3 region has the DNA TGTGCCACCGTTAGCGGGGGGGAGACCCAGTACTTC. It is translated as CATVSGGETQYF.

V gene TRBV12-5 combines with J gene TRBJ1-2; TRBD1 matches 7 bases. The CDR3 consists of 16 residues. Germline V gene sequence: CDR1 LGHNT, CDR2 FRNRAP. The ends lost 2 bases at V and 4 bases at J; junction bases unmatched: 10. Here the CDR3 DNA reads TGTGCTAGTGGTTTGCTCCGAGACAGGGACGTCTATGGCTACACCTTC. The encoded protein is CASGLLRDRDVYGYTF.